The entry that follows covers one T cell receptor beta chain sequence. Its target is unknown. This entry belongs to a study of shared clonotypes between healthy human individuals. This CDR3 is 18 amino acids long. Losses at the gene ends were 3 bases for V and 3 bases for J; bases not matched to a gene: 13. The germline V gene has CDR1 LNHNV and CDR2 YYDKDF (reference sequence). In the original analysis: ImmunoSEQ output held junction-only sequences without quality scores, so filtering differed. This table comes from immunoSEQ multiplex PCR, and its TCRdb copy is limited to in-frame clones, with some not included. V, J and clone size are taken as reported in that table, and D and trimming were inferred from the DNA itself. The data show roughly 1,500,000 clones, around 98% seen once. The study's findings and limits: Of the naive CD4 clonotypes, around 5% were shared across a handful of donors. Among donors, clonotype sharing was expected to be affected by sequencing depth.

The authors divided CD4+ cells into CD45RA+ naive and CD45RA-negative memory subsets. This receptor was taken from a man aged 30 to 39 in good health. The material sequenced was naive CD4+ T cells sorted from blood. Noted subset: CD45RA+ positively selected. This rearrangement joins TRBV15 to TRBJ1-3; the match to TRBD1 covers 8 bases. CDR3 bases: TGTGCCACCAGCAGGGCCAATCCTTCCAGGGGGCTTGGAAACACCATATATTTT. Translating gives CATSRANPSRGLGNTIYF. The entire variable domain, with the rest obtained from reference TRBV15 and TRBJ1-3, is as follows: DAMVIQNPRYQVTQFGKPVTLSCSQTLNHNVMYWYQQKSSQAPKLLFHYYDKDFNNEADTPDNFQSRRPNTSFCFLDIRSPGLGDTAMYLCATSRANPSRGLGNTIYFGEGSWLTVV.